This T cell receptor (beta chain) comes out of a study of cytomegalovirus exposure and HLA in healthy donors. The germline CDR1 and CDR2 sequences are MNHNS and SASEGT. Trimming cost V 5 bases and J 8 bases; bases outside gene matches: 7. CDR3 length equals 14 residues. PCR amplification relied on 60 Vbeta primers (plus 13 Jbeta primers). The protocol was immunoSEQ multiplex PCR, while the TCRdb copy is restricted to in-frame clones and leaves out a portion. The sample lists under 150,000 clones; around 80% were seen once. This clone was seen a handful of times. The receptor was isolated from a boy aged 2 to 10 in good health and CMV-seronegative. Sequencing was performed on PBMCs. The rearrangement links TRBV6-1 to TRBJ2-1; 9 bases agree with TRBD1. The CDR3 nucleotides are TGTGCCAGCAGTACCGGGACAGGGAACGATGAGCAGTTCTTC. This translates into CASSTGTGNDEQFF.